The 13 T cell receptor beta chains listed next were all sequenced from one sample in a study of blood T cells in healthy people across ages. Alongside a J-beta primer mix, a sample-barcoded 5' primer served in a second PCR lasting about 6 to 11 cycles. In TCRdb, the 5' RACE reads were re-called with MiXCR into one record per CDR3 protein. Among some 1.4 million distinct CDR3 sequences listed, around two fifths were seen once. The sequencing input was blood. Every receptor here comes from a woman between 18 and 29 years old in good health.

The CDR3 protein is CATSRDYKGEQYF. For the CDR3, the DNA is TGTGCCACCAGCAGAGATTACAAGGGTGAGCAGTACTTC. V is TRBV15 and J is TRBJ2-5; D is unclear. Germline V lookup: CDR1 LNHNV, CDR2 YYDKDF (reference sequence). With 0 bases removed from V and 11 bases from J, the gap between germline ends came to 13 bases. The CDR3 has 13 amino acids. Supplemented by reference TRBV15 and TRBJ2-5, the full variable domain reads DAMVIQNPRYQVTQFGKPVTLSCSQTLNHNVMYWYQQKSSQAPKLLFHYYDKDFNNEADTPDNFQSRRPNTSFCFLDIRSPGLGDTAMYLCATSRDYKGEQYFGPGTRLLVL.

This chain connects TRBV6-1 to TRBJ1-2; D is unclear. Germline CDR1 reads MNHNS; CDR2 reads SASEGT. This CDR3 contains 13 residues. Trimming pared 0 bases from V and 5 bases from J, leaving 7 bases between. The CDR3, as DNA: TGTGCCAGCAGTGAAGCCGCTCCTTATGGCTACACCTTC. Translation gives CASSEAAPYGYTF.

This clonotype was detected only a few times. This rearrangement joins TRBV27 to TRBJ2-4, with 10 bases that match TRBD2. The closer fit of TRBJ2-7 to the DNA end suggests the J call may be wrong. This CDR3 contains 15 residues. Germline V gene lookup returns CDR1 MNHEY and CDR2 SMNVEV (reference sequence). The CDR3 nucleotides read TGTGCCAGCAGTCTCAGCCCCGGGACTAGCGACGAGCAGTACTTC. Residues: CASSLSPGTSDEQYF.

The CDR3 here is CASSSGTSSSNEQFF. DNA for the CDR3: TGTGCCAGCAGTTCGGGGACTAGCTCTAGTAATGAGCAGTTCTTC. This chain links TRBV12-3 or TRBV12-4 with TRBJ2-1, with TRBD2 matching over 9 bases. The CDR3 runs 15 residues. V was clipped by 4 bases and J by 7 bases; unmatched bases: 8.

Only a few counts were recorded for this clonotype. The gene calls are TRBV7-9 and TRBJ2-5; 9 nucleotides match TRBD1. V was clipped by 4 bases and J by 0 bases; unmatched bases: 6. CDR3 length: 16 amino acids. Germline CDR1 and CDR2: SEHNR and FQNEAQ (reference sequence). The CDR3 loop is CASSSRGTGYQETQYF. DNA for the CDR3: TGTGCCAGCAGCTCCAGGGGGACAGGGTACCAAGAGACCCAGTACTTC.

In its sample, this clonotype was seen a few times. The chain employs TRBV4-2 and TRBJ2-3; D is uncertain. V lost 3 bases, J lost 6 bases, and 13 bases lay in between. This CDR3 spans 14 amino acids. Germline CDR1 LGHNA, CDR2 YNFKEQ. CDR3 coding DNA: TGTGCCAGCAGCCAGGAGACCGCCCGGGATACGCAGTATTTT. It encodes CASSQETARDTQYF.

This clonotype was seen a few times. This chain links TRBV20-1 with TRBJ2-5, with D unclear. This CDR3 region has 13 residues. Germline V gene sequence: CDR1 DFQATT, CDR2 SNEGSKA (reference sequence). Trimming left V 0 bases short and J 3 bases short, with 8 bases between. The CDR3, as DNA: TGCAGTGCTAGAGAGGCTGGGGAAGAGACCCAGTACTTC. Translated, it gives CSAREAGEETQYF.

The rearrangement joins TRBV20-1 to TRBJ2-3, with TRBD2 as a possible D gene (6 bases). V lost 1 base to trimming and J lost 6 bases, with 29 bases between them. This CDR3 is 19 amino acids long. The V gene's germline CDR1 is DFQATT and CDR2 SNEGSKA (reference sequence). The CDR3 reads CSARGPLVASAPNRDTQYF. CDR3 DNA sequence: TGCAGTGCTAGAGGGCCCCTAGTTGCTAGCGCACCAAATAGGGATACGCAGTATTTT.

This clonotype showed up just a few times. In nucleotides, the CDR3 is TGCGCCAGCAGTCCTTCGACAGGGTCGAACTATGGCTACACCTTC. It yields the protein CASSPSTGSNYGYTF. The V call is TRBV5-1, the J call TRBJ1-2; 7 bases align to TRBD1. Germline V lookup: CDR1 SGHRS, CDR2 YFSETQ. V trimming: 5 bases; J trimming: 2 bases; junction bases outside the gene matches: 9. The CDR3 length is 15 residues.

This clonotype appeared a few times. The gene calls are TRBV3-1 and TRBJ2-7; 10 bases are shared with TRBD1. The J call may be mistaken, given a closer DNA end match to TRBJ2-5. Germline V gene sequence: CDR1 LGHDT, CDR2 YNNKEL (reference sequence). The CDR3 loop spans 14 amino acids. In DNA form, the CDR3 reads TGTGCCAGCACCAGACAGGGGGCGTTGGTGACCCAGTACTTC. This translates into CASTRQGALVTQYF.

This clonotype was seen a single time. At one boundary the junction diverges from the germline segment, which might be a read error. The chain combines TRBV27 with TRBJ2-1; tentatively, D is TRBD2 (5 bases). CDR3 length: 15 residues. In germline, CDR1 is MNHEY, CDR2 SMNVEV (reference sequence). The CDR3 loop reads CAGSLRGPTYNEQFF. CDR3 sequence (DNA): TGTGCCGGCAGTTTACGGGGTCCAACCTACAATGAGCAGTTCTTC.

CDR3 nucleotide sequence: TGTGCCACCAGTGACGCGTCGGGACAGGGGAACGAGCAGTACTTC. Its protein product is CATSDASGQGNEQYF. This chain links TRBV24-1 with TRBJ2-7, with 10 nucleotides matching TRBD1. V was pared by 4 bases and J by 5 bases, with 7 bases of the junction left unmatched. The CDR3 spans 15 residues. From germline, CDR1 is KGHDR and CDR2 SFDVKD.

Only a few counts were recorded for this clonotype. The rearrangement joins TRBV5-1 to TRBJ1-2, with D tentatively TRBD1 (5 bases). Germline V CDR1 and CDR2: SGHRS, YFSETQ. V was shortened by 0 bases and J by 4 bases, with 10 bases between the two germline ends. The CDR3 has 14 amino acids. Written as DNA, the CDR3 is TGCGCCAGCAGCTTGGGACAGAACCCCTATGGCTACACCTTC. Its translation is CASSLGQNPYGYTF.